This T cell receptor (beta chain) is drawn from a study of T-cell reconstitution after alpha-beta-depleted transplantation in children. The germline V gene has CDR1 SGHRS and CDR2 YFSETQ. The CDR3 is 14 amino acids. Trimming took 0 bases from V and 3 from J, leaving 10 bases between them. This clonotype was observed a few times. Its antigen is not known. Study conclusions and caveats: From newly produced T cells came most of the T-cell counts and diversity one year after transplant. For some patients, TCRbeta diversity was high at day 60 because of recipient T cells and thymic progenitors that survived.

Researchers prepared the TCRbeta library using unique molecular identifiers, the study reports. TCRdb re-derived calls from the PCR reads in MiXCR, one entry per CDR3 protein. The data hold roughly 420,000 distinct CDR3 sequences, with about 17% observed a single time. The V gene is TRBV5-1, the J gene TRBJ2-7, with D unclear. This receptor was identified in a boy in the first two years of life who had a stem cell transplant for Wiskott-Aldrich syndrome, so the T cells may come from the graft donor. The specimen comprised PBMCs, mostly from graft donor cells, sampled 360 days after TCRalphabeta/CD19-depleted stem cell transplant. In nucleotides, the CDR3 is TGCGCCAGCAGCTTGGGGAGTTCCAGCTACGAGCAGTACTTC. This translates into CASSLGSSSYEQYF.